These 11 T cell receptor beta chains were sequenced from one sample in a study of immune evolution from preneoplasia to lung adenocarcinoma. Some clones are missing from TCRdb's copy, which holds only in-frame ones; the method was immunoSEQ multiplex PCR. Of about 10,000 clones listed, around 78% are singletons. Sequencing used FFPE minimally invasive lung adenocarcinoma tissue. These receptors were collected from a person aged 65 to 79 with lung adenocarcinoma.

The gene calls are TRBV29-1 and TRBJ1-2; D is undetermined. The CDR3 length is 11 residues. V shed 8 bases and J shed 6 bases, with 13 bases lying between them. The germline CDR1 and CDR2 sequences are SQVTM and ANQGSEA. The CDR3 DNA follows: TGCAGCCTGACATCTTCCGATGGCTACACCTTC. This sequence encodes CSLTSSDGYTF. Drawing the rest from reference TRBV29-1 and TRBJ1-2, the complete variable domain is SAVISQKPSRDICQRGTSLTIQCQVDSQVTMMFWYRQQPGQSLTLIATANQGSEATYESGFVIDKFPISRPNLTFSTLTVSNMSPEDSSIYLCSLTSSDGYTFGSGTRLTVV.

The chain employs TRBV6-6 and TRBJ1-3; 8 bases line up with TRBD1. V trimming: 4 bases; J trimming: 1 base; junction bases outside the gene matches: 3. This CDR3 comprises 15 residues. CDR1 and CDR2 (germline): MNHNY, SVGAGI (reference sequence). CDR3 amino acids: CASSFTGGSGNTIYF. The CDR3 DNA is TGTGCCAGCAGTTTTACAGGGGGGTCTGGAAACACCATATATTTT.

The chain combines TRBV7-2 with TRBJ1-1, with D tentatively TRBD1 (5 bases). With 2 bases removed from V and 3 bases from J, the gap between germline ends came to 10 bases. This CDR3 region has 14 residues. From germline, CDR1 is SGHTA and CDR2 FQGNSA. The CDR3 bases are TGTGCCAGCAGCTTACTCCCGGGGGACACTGAAGCTTTCTTT. The encoded protein is CASSLLPGDTEAFF.

The table lists this clone with a count of one. The chain couples TRBV4-1 to TRBJ1-5; D may be TRBD1 (6 bases). There are 15 residues in the CDR3. CDR1 and CDR2 (germline): MGHRA, YSYEKL. V shed 3 bases and J shed 4 bases, with 13 bases lying between them. For the CDR3, the DNA is TGCGCCAGCAGCCAGGGGGGGACAAGTAATCAGCCCCAGCATTTT. It is translated as CASSQGGTSNQPQHF.

The CDR3 nucleotides are TGCGCCAGCAGCTTAACCACCGGGACAGGCTTTTACGAGCAGTACTTC. It specifies CASSLTTGTGFYEQYF. The V gene is TRBV5-1, the J gene TRBJ2-7, with 8 bases fitting TRBD1. V gave up 2 bases and J gave up 4 bases; unmatched junction bases: 11. Germline lookup yields CDR1 SGHRS and CDR2 YFSETQ. CDR3 length: 16 amino acids.

The chain recombines TRBV14 with TRBJ1-3; no reliable D call. This CDR3 is built from 15 residues. Germline V gives CDR1 SGHDN, CDR2 FVKESK. Trimming removed 0 bases at V and 0 bases at J, with 6 bases between. CDR3 nucleotide sequence: TGTGCCAGCAGCCAAGAATTTAACTCTGGAAACACCATATATTTT. Translation gives CASSQEFNSGNTIYF. The full variable domain, with the rest looked up from reference TRBV14 and TRBJ1-3, is EAGVTQFPSHSVIEKGQTVTLRCDPISGHDNLYWYRRVMGKEIKFLLHFVKESKQDESGMPNNRFLAERTGGTYSTLKVQPAELEDSGVYFCASSQEFNSGNTIYFGEGSWLTVV.

This rearrangement joins TRBV6-1 to TRBJ2-7; perhaps TRBD2 as D (6 bases). The CDR3 runs to 13 residues. V gave up 5 bases and J gave up 3 bases, with 11 bases separating them. Germline V CDR1 and CDR2: MNHNS, SASEGT. CDR3 loop: CASSWSGGYEQYF. In nucleotides, the CDR3 is TGTGCCAGCAGTTGGTCCGGGGGCTACGAGCAGTACTTC.

The V gene is TRBV13, the J gene TRBJ1-2; tentatively, D is TRBD1 (6 bases). Germline V gene sequence: CDR1 PRHDT, CDR2 FYEKMQ (reference sequence). The germline V and J ends were trimmed by 5 bases and 7 bases, with 17 bases remaining between them. The CDR3 totals 14 residues. The CDR3 here is CASSQEGVRAGYTF. The CDR3 DNA sequence: TGTGCCAGCAGCCAAGAGGGGGTCAGGGCTGGCTACACCTTC. The variable domain in full, with the rest retrieved from reference TRBV13 and TRBJ1-2, is AAGVIQSPRHLIKEKRETATLKCYPIPRHDTVYWYQQGPGQDPQFLISFYEKMQSDKGSIPDRFSAQQFSDYHSELNMSSLELGDSALYFCASSQEGVRAGYTFGSGTRLTVV.

The chain combines TRBV10-3 with TRBJ2-3; TRBD2 matches at 16 bases. CDR1 is ENHRY, CDR2 SYGVKD, per germline. V lost 6 bases to trimming and J lost 6 bases; unmatched junction nucleotides: 9. The length of the CDR3 is 17 residues. The CDR3 spells CAIRPGTSGGASDTQYF. Here the CDR3 DNA reads TGTGCCATCAGACCCGGGACTAGCGGGGGGGCCTCTGATACGCAGTATTTT.

The V and J genes are TRBV6-7 and TRBJ2-7; D ambiguous. TRBV6-7 is identified as an open reading frame with a role that is uncertain. Trimming removed 2 bases at V and 4 bases at J, with 21 bases between. The CDR3 has 17 residues. CDR3 nucleotide sequence: TGTGCCAGCAGTTACCGTCTACACTGGCCCGCTTCTTACGAGCAGTACTTC. Translated, it gives CASSYRLHWPASYEQYF.

This chain joins TRBV2 and TRBJ1-2, with TRBD1 identical over 10 bases. From germline, CDR1 is SNHLY and CDR2 FYNNEI. This CDR3 is built from 13 residues. The trim removed 6 bases at V and 4 bases at J, leaving 2 bases unmatched. The CDR3 spells CASRDRGFYGYTF. CDR3 sequence (DNA): TGTGCCAGCAGGGACAGGGGGTTCTATGGCTACACCTTC.